A selection of T cell receptor beta chains follows, all from one sample in a study of beta chain features in type 1 diabetes. Clones were sequenced by immunoSEQ multiplex PCR, and TCRdb holds only the in-frame ones, with some missing. The repertoire holds 600,000 to 750,000 clones, with approximately 13% as singletons. Sequenced: naive CD4+ T cells from blood. The receptors were gathered from a man younger than 40 with type 1 diabetes. Both conserved end residues are part of each CDR3. A D gene is named only where the DNA matches it firmly. The size entry is marked missing in some rows and otherwise reads once, few, many or a size class.

V gene	J gene	clone size	D gene	CDR3 length	CDR3 DNA	CDR3 protein
TRBV30	TRBJ1-2	few	NA	8	TGTGCCTGGTCGAGCTACACCTTC	CAWSSYTF
TRBV7-3	TRBJ2-7	NA	NA	15	TGTGCCAGCAGCTTACGGCAGGGAAACTCCTACGAGCAGTACTTC	CASSLRQGNSYEQYF
TRBV4-3	TRBJ1-4	few	NA	13	TGCGCCAGCAGCCAAGATCTGAGTCAAAAACTGTTTTTT	CASSQDLSQKLFF
TRBV23-1	TRBJ1-5	NA	TRBD1	15	TGCGCCAGCAGTCTAGGGGGCGAGGGCAATCAGCCCCAGCATTTT	CASSLGGEGNQPQHF
TRBV18	TRBJ2-5	few	TRBD1	15	TGTGCCAGCTCAACCGACAGGGCTAACCAAGAGACCCAGTACTTC	CASSTDRANQETQYF
TRBV27	TRBJ2-3	NA	TRBD2	17	TGTGCCAGCAGTTTGGGGATTCGGGCGGGGGTCACAGATACGCAGTATTTT	CASSLGIRAGVTDTQYF
TRBV30	TRBJ2-1	few	TRBD1	16	TGTGCCTGGAGCAGACTTGACAGGGTAGGATTGAATGAGCAGTTCTTC	CAWSRLDRVGLNEQFF
TRBV7-9	TRBJ1-1	few	NA	13	TGTGCCAGCAATCCCCTCGGAGACACTGAAGCTTTCTTT	CASNPLGDTEAFF
TRBV18	TRBJ2-5	few	NA	14	TGTGCCAGCTCACCGATCAACAGCCAAGAGACCCAGTACTTC	CASSPINSQETQYF
TRBV9	TRBJ2-7	few	TRBD1	13	TGTGCCAGCAGCGTGACAGGGAACTACGAGCAGTACTTC	CASSVTGNYEQYF
TRBV7-8	TRBJ1-3	NA	NA	14	TGTGCCAGCAGCCCACCGGGACTGATTAACACCATATATTTT	CASSPPGLINTIYF
TRBV6-4	TRBJ1-5	NA	NA	14	TGTGCCAGCAGTGACGTTGGGGGAGCTCAGCCCCAGCATTTT	CASSDVGGAQPQHF
TRBV30	TRBJ1-2	few	NA	14	TGTGCCTGGGCCCCGACAGGCACTAACTATGGCTACACCTTC	CAWAPTGTNYGYTF
TRBV9	TRBJ2-7	few	TRBD1	15	TGTGCCAGCAGCGAAAGGGACAGGGTAGGCTACGAGCAGTACTTC	CASSERDRVGYEQYF
TRBV6-6	TRBJ2-3	NA	TRBD2	16	TGTGCCAGCAGGTTTACTAGCGGGGGGACCACAGATACGCAGTATTTT	CASRFTSGGTTDTQYF
TRBV7-2	TRBJ2-2	few	NA	16	TGTGCCAGCAGCCAAGGGTACAGGGCAGACACCGGGGAGCTGTTTTTT	CASSQGYRADTGELFF
TRBV7-9	TRBJ1-2	few	TRBD1	14	TGTGCCAGCAGTTATTTACAGGGGGCGAATGGCTACACCTTC	CASSYLQGANGYTF
TRBV5-4	TRBJ2-1	NA	NA	15	TGTGCCAGCAGCCCGGACAGCCGCTCCTACAATGAGCAGTTCTTC	CASSPDSRSYNEQFF
TRBV27	TRBJ2-1	few	TRBD2	16	TGTGCCAGCTCCTCCCCCCTAGCGGGGGGGCGGAATGAGCAGTTCTTC	CASSSPLAGGRNEQFF
TRBV18	TRBJ1-6	few	NA	14	TGTGCCAGCTCACCCGCGGGACTTAATTCACCCCTCCACTTT	CASSPAGLNSPLHF
TRBV10-3	TRBJ1-4	NA	NA	14	TGTGCCATCAGTGAGGTACAGATGGAAGAAAAACTGTTTTTT	CAISEVQMEEKLFF
TRBV5-1	TRBJ1-2	few	NA	14	TGCGCCAGCAGCTTGGCAGGGTCCAACTATGGCTACACCTTC	CASSLAGSNYGYTF
TRBV4-2	TRBJ2-5	NA	NA	17	TGTGCCAGCAGCCAGGAGAGGGCCCCTACCGCCCAAGAGACCCAGTACTTC	CASSQERAPTAQETQYF
TRBV29-1	TRBJ2-5	NA	NA	13	TGCAGCGTTGCCCGGGCCGGACAAGAGACCCAGTACTTC	CSVARAGQETQYF
TRBV30	TRBJ1-2	NA	NA	12	TGTGCCTGCACACGACCGGGGTATGGCTACACCTTC	CACTRPGYGYTF
TRBV5-1	TRBJ1-1	NA	TRBD1	15	TGCGCCAGCAGCTTGTCGGACAGGGGGAACACTGAAGCTTTCTTT	CASSLSDRGNTEAFF
TRBV30	TRBJ2-3	NA	NA	14	TGTGCCTGGAGTGCGACCCCAGGGGCAGATACGCAGTATTTT	CAWSATPGADTQYF
TRBV9	TRBJ2-5	NA	NA	15	TGTGCCAGCAGCGTAGATGCGACAGTTCCGGAGACCCAGTACTTC	CASSVDATVPETQYF
TRBV9	TRBJ1-2	NA	NA	13	TGTGCCAGCAGCGTAGAATCTAGGTATGGCTACACCTTC	CASSVESRYGYTF
TRBV18	TRBJ2-7	NA	NA	12	TGTGCCAGCTCACGGACCCGCGACGAGCAGTACTTC	CASSRTRDEQYF
TRBV30	TRBJ2-7	NA	TRBD2	14	TGTGCCTGGAGTGCAGGGAGGGGTGCCTACGAGCAGTACTTC	CAWSAGRGAYEQYF
TRBV19	TRBJ1-5	few	TRBD1	16	TGTGCCAGTAGTATCGGGACAGCGTATAGCAATCAGCCCCAGCATTTT	CASSIGTAYSNQPQHF
TRBV4-1	TRBJ2-2	NA	TRBD2	16	TGCGCCAGCAGCCCCGGCCCGAGGGAGGGGCACGGGGAGCTGTTTTTT	CASSPGPREGHGELFF
TRBV27	TRBJ2-7	few	TRBD1	15	TGTGCCAGCAGTTTATGGGGACAGGGGGGCGTCGGGTGGTACTTC	CASSLWGQGGVGWYF
TRBV28	TRBJ1-2	NA	TRBD1	13	TGTGCCAGCAGTACAGGACAGGGCTATGGCTACACCTTC	CASSTGQGYGYTF
TRBV21-1	TRBJ2-7	NA	NA	14	TGTGCCAGCAGCAAAGAGGTCCAAAATTACGAGCAGTACTTC	CASSKEVQNYEQYF
TRBV18	TRBJ2-5	few	NA	15	TGTGCCAGCTCACCACGGGGCGGTTATCAAGAGACCCAGTACTTC	CASSPRGGYQETQYF
TRBV6-5	TRBJ2-1	NA	NA	12	TGTGCCAGCAGTTACCGGAAGGGGCGTGAACTCTTC	CASSYRKGRELF
TRBV2	TRBJ2-3	few	TRBD2	15	TGTGCCAGCAGTGAGCTAGCGGGGACCACAGATACGCAGTATTTT	CASSELAGTTDTQYF
TRBV25-1	TRBJ1-6	NA	TRBD1	15	TGTGCCAGCAATATGGGGGACAGGGTTGCCTCACCCCTCCACTTT	CASNMGDRVASPLHF
TRBV5-1	TRBJ1-1	NA	NA	16	TGCGCCAGCAGCTCCCCAGGAGGGGTTGGGAACACTGAAGCTTTCTTT	CASSSPGGVGNTEAFF
TRBV7-6	TRBJ1-6	few	NA	18	TGTGCCAGCAGCTCCTACCCCCTGACGCAGGGCGGGAATTCACCCCTCCACTTT	CASSSYPLTQGGNSPLHF
TRBV29-1	TRBJ1-1	NA	NA	12	TGCAGCGTTGAAGGTCTGAACACTGAAGCTTTCTTT	CSVEGLNTEAFF
TRBV4-2	TRBJ1-5	NA	NA	14	TGTGCCAGCAGCCATGGAAGTGCCAATCAGCCCCAGCATTTT	CASSHGSANQPQHF
TRBV25-1	TRBJ1-1	NA	NA	12	TGTGCCAGTCAGAAAACCTGGACTGAAGCTTTCTTT	CASQKTWTEAFF
TRBV5-1	TRBJ1-6	NA	NA	15	TGCGCCAGCAGCTTGGTTGTAGGGGATAATTCACCCCTCCACTTT	CASSLVVGDNSPLHF